This record covers a single T cell receptor (beta chain). This same CDR3 is encoded by further DNA sequences in the sample. The sample comes from a study of blood T cell repertoires in COVID-19. As for the study in general: Both acute and convalescent COVID-19 samples were obtained from the United States, Italy and Spain. PBMCs, B-cell-depleted T cells, or T cells provided the cDNA or gDNA that made up the material.

Germline-derived CDR1 and CDR2 are SGHRS and YFSETQ. V shed 2 bases, J shed 1 base, and the junction held 0 bases outside the gene matches. The CDR3 has 14 amino acids. The method was immunoSEQ multiplex PCR; TCRdb's version includes in-frame clones alone and lacks a portion of them. This table holds 200,000 to 300,000 clones, roughly 86% found once. Sequencing was performed on peripheral blood. The receptor was derived from a woman aged 70-85 years with active or convalescent COVID-19. This rearrangement joins TRBV5-1 to TRBJ2-3; 8 bases are shared with TRBD2. The CDR3 DNA follows: TGCGCCAGCAGCTTAGCGGGGGGCACAGATACGCAGTATTTT. Protein sequence: CASSLAGGTDTQYF.